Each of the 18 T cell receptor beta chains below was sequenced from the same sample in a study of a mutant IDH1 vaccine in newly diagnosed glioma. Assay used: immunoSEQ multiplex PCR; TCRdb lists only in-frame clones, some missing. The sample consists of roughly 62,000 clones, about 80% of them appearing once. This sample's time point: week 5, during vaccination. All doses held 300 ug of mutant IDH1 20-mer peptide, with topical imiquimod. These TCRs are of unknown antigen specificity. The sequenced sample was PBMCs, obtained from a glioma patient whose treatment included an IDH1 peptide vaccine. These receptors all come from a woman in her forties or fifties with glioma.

CDR3 DNA sequence: TGTGCCAGCAGCCCTGCGGGGGGCTTATACGAGCAGTACTTC. Translation: CASSPAGGLYEQYF. The chain links TRBV5-4 to TRBJ2-7; 8 positions match TRBD2. V lost 4 bases, J lost 4 bases, and 7 bases stayed unmatched. CDR3 size: 14 residues. CDR1 is SGHNT, CDR2 YYREEE, per germline (reference sequence).

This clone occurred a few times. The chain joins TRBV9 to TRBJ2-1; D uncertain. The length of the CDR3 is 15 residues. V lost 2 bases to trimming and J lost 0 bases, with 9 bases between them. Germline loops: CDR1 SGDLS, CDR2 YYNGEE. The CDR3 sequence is CASSVGTTSYNEQFF. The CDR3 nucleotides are TGTGCCAGCAGCGTGGGTACTACCTCCTACAATGAGCAGTTCTTC.

Here the CDR3 reads CASSSSGTGNNSPLHF. The DNA for the CDR3 is TGTGCCAGCTCATCGTCCGGGACAGGGAATAATTCACCCCTCCACTTT. The rearrangement uses TRBV18 and TRBJ1-6, with TRBD1 matching over 9 bases. With V trimmed by 5 bases and J by 5 bases, 7 bases remained unmatched. Germline V gene sequence: CDR1 KGHSH, CDR2 LQKENI. The length of the CDR3 is 16 residues.

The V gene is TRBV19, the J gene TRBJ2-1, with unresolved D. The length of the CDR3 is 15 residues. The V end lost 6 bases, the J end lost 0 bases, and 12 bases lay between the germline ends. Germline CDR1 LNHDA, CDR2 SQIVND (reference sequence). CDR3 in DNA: TGTGCCAGTAGGGTGAACCCGAGCTCCTACAATGAGCAGTTCTTC. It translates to CASRVNPSSYNEQFF. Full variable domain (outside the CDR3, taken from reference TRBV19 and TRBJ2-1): DGGITQSPKYLFRKEGQNVTLSCEQNLNHDAMYWYRQDPGQGLRLIYYSQIVNDFQKGDIAEGYSVSREKKESFPLTVTSAQKNPTAFYLCASRVNPSSYNEQFFGPGTRLTVL.

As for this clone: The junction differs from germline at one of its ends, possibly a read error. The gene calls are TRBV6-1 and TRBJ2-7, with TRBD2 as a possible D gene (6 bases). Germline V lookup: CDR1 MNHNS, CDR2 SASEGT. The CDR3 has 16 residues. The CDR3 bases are TGTGCCAGCAGGGAAGACCTCTCGACTAGGGCCTACGAGCAGTACTTC. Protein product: CASREDLSTRAYEQYF.

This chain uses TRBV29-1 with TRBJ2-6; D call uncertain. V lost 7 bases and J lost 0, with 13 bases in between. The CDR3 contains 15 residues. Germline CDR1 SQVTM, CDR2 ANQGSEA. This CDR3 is CSAVKGSSGANVLTF. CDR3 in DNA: TGCAGCGCCGTAAAGGGCAGCTCTGGGGCCAACGTCCTGACTTTC.

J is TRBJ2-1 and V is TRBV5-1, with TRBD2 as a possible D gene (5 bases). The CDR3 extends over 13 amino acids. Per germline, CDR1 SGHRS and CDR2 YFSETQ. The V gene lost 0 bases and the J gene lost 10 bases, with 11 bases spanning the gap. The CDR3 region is CASSLGGLNEQFF. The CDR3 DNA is TGCGCCAGCAGCTTGGGAGGGCTTAACGAGCAGTTCTTC.

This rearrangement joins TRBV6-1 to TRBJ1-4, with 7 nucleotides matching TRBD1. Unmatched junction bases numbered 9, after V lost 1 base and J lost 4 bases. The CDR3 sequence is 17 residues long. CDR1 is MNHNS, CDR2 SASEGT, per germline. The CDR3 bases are TGTGCCAGCAGTGAAGGTCCTACAGGGGTACTTAATGAAAAACTGTTTTTT. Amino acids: CASSEGPTGVLNEKLFF.

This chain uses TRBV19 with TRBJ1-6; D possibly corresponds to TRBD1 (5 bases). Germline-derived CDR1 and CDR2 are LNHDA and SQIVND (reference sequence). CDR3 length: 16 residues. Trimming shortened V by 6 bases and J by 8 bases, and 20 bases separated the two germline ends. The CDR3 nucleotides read TGTGCCAGTAGCCACTCGGACATAATCCGGGATTCACCCCTCCACTTT. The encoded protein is CASSHSDIIRDSPLHF.

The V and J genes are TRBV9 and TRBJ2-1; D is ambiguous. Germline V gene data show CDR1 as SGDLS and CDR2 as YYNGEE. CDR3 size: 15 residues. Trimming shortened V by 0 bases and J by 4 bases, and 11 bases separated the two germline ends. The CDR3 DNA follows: TGTGCCAGCAGCGTAGACCCTGGGGTGTACAATGAGCAGTTCTTC. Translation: CASSVDPGVYNEQFF.

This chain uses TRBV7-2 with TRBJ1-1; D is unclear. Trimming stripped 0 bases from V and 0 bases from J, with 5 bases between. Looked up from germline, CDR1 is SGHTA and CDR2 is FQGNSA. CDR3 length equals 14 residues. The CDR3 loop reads CASSLAKLNTEAFF. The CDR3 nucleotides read TGTGCCAGCAGCTTAGCGAAGCTGAACACTGAAGCTTTCTTT. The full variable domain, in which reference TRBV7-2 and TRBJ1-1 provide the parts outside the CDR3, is GAGVSQSPSNKVTEKGKDVELRCDPISGHTALYWYRQSLGQGLEFLIYFQGNSAPDKSGLPSDRFSAERTGGSVSTLTIQRTQQEDSAVYLCASSLAKLNTEAFFGQGTRLTVV.

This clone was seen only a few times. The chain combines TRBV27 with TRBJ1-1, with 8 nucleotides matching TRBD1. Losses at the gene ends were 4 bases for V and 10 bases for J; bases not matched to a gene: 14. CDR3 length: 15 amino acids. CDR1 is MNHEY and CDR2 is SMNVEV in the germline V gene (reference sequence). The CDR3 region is CASSYTGQGGRGAFF. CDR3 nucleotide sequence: TGTGCCAGCAGTTACACCGGACAGGGAGGTCGGGGAGCTTTCTTT.

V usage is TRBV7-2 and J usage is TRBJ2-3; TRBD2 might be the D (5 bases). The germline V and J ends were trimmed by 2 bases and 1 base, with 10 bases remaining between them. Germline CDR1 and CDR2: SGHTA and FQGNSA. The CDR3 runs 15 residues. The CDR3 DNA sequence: TGTGCCAGCAGCTTACGGGGTCCCGGCACAGATACGCAGTATTTT. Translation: CASSLRGPGTDTQYF.

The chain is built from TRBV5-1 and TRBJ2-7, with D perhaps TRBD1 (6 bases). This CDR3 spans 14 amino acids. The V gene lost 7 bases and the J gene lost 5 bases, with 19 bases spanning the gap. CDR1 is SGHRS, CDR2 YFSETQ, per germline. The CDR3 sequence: CASGVGARQNEQYF. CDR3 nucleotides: TGCGCCAGCGGAGTGGGGGCGCGGCAAAACGAGCAGTACTTC. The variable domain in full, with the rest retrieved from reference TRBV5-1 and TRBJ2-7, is KAGVTQTPRYLIKTRGQQVTLSCSPISGHRSVSWYQQTPGQGLQFLFEYFSETQRNKGNFPGRFSGRQFSNSRSEMNVSTLELGDSALYLCASGVGARQNEQYFGPGTRLTVT.

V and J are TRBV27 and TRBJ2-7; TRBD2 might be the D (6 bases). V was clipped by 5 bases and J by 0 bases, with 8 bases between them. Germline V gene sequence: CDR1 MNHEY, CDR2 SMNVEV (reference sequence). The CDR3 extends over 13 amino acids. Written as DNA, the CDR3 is TGTGCCAGCAGTCTGACTAGCTCCTACGAGCAGTACTTC. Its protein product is CASSLTSSYEQYF.

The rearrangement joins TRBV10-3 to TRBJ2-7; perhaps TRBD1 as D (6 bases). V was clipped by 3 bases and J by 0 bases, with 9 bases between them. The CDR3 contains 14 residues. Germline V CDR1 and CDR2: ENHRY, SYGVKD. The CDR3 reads CAISDLQGSYEQYF. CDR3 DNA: TGTGCCATCAGTGATTTACAGGGCTCCTACGAGCAGTACTTC.

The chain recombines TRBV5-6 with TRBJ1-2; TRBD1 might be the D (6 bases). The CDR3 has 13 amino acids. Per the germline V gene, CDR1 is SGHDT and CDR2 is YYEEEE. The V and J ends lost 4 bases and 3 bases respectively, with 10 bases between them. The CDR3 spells CASSLRQDYGYTF. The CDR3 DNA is TGTGCCAGCAGCCTACGACAGGACTATGGCTACACCTTC. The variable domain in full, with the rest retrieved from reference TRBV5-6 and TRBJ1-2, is DAGVTQSPTHLIKTRGQQVTLRCSPKSGHDTVSWYQQALGQGPQFIFQYYEEEERQRGNFPDRFSGHQFPNYSSELNVNALLLGDSALYLCASSLRQDYGYTFGSGTRLTVV.

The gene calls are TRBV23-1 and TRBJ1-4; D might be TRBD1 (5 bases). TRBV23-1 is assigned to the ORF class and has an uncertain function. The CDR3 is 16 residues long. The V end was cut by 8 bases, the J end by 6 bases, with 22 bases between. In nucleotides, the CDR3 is TGCGCCAGCTCCTCACCCAGGGCCCCCCTCCATGAAAAACTGTTTTTT. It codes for CASSSPRAPLHEKLFF.